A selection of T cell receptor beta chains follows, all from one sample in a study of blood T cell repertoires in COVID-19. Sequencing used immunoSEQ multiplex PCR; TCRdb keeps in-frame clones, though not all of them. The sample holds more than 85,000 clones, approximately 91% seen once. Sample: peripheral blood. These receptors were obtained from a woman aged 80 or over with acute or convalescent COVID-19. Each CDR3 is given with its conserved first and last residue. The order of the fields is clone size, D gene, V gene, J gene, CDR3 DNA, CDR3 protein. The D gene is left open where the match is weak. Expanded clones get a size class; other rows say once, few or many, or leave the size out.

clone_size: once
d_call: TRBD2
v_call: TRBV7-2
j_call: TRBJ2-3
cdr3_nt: TGTGCCAGCAGCGTTAAGGCGGGAGTAGTAGCAGATACGCAGTATTTT
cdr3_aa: CASSVKAGVVADTQYF

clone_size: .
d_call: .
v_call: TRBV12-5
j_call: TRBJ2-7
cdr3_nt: TGTGCTAGTGGAACAGGGTTCGGCGAGCAGTACTTC
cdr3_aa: CASGTGFGEQYF

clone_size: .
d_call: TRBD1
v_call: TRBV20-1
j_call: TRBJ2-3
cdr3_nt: TGCAGTGCTAGTGGACAGGTGTTCACAGATACGCAGTATTTT
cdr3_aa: CSASGQVFTDTQYF

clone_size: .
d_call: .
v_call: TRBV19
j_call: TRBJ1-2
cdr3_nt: TGTGCCAGTAGTATAGTTCGGGGGGCGGACTATGGCTACACCTTC
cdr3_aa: CASSIVRGADYGYTF

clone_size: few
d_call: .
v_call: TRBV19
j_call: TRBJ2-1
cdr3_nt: TGTGCCAGTAGTACCTTCGGGGGGCCCTTCAATGAGCAGTTCTTC
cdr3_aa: CASSTFGGPFNEQFF

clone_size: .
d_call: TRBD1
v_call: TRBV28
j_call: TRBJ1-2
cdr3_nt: TGTGCCAGCAGACTACAGGGGGCCCACTATGGCTACACCTTC
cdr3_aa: CASRLQGAHYGYTF

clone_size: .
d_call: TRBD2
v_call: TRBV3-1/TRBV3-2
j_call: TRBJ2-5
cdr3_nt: TGTGCCAGCAGCCAAGGGGTTTCAGCGGGGGTCCAGACCCAGTACTTC
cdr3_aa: CASSQGVSAGVQTQYF

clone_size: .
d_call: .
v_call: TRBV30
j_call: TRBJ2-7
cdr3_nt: TGTGCCTGGAGTGTTGTGCCAGTGCAGTACTTC
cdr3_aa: CAWSVVPVQYF

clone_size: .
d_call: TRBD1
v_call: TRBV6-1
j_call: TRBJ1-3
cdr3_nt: TGTGCCAGCAGTGCTTCTGCCGGGACAGGGACTGGAAACACCATATATTTT
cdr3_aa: CASSASAGTGTGNTIYF

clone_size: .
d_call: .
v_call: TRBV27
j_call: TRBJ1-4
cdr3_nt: TGTGCCAGCAGTTCGAGACTCACAACTAATGAAAAACTGTTTTTT
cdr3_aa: CASSSRLTTNEKLFF

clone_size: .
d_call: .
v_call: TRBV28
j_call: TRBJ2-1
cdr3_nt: TGTGCCAGCAGTTTTCAGTTGTACAATGAGCAGTTCTTC
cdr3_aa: CASSFQLYNEQFF

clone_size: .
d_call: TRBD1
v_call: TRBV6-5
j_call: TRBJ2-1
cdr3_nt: TGTGCCAGCAAGACAGGGGATAATTACTACAATGAGCAGTTCTTC
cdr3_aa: CASKTGDNYYNEQFF

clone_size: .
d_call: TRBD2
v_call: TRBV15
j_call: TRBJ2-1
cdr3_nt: TGTGCCACCAGCAGAGAGGCGCTAGCGGGCAATGAGCAGTTCTTC
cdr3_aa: CATSREALAGNEQFF

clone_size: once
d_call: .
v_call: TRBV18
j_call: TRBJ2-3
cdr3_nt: TGTGCCAGCTCAACTCCTCGGGACTTTAGCACAGATACGCAGTATTTT
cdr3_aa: CASSTPRDFSTDTQYF

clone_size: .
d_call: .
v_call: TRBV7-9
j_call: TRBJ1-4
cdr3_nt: TGTGCCAGCAGCCCTAGTGAAAAACTGTTTTTT
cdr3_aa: CASSPSEKLFF

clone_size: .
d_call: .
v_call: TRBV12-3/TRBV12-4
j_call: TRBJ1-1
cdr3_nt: TGTGCCAGCAGTTTCCGCGGGTCGACTGAAGCTTTCTTT
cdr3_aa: CASSFRGSTEAFF

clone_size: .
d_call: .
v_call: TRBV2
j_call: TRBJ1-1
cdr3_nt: TGTGCCAGCAGTGAATACGGTTCGAACACTGAAGCTTTCTTT
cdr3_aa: CASSEYGSNTEAFF

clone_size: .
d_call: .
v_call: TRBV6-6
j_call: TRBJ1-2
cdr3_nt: TGTGCCAGCAGTTACCTTGATGGCTACACCTTC
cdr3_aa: CASSYLDGYTF

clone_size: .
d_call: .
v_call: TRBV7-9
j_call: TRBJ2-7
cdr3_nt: TGTGCCAGCAGCTTCAGCGGCCCCGAGCAGTACTTC
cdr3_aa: CASSFSGPEQYF

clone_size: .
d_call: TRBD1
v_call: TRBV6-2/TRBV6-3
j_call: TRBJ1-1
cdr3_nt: TGTGCCAGCAGCCCTTACCCGACAGGGGTGAACACTGAAGCTTTCTTT
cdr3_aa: CASSPYPTGVNTEAFF

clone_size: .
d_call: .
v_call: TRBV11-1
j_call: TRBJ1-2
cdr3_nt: TGTGCCAGCAGCCACCGGGGAGGCTACACCTTC
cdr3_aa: CASSHRGGYTF

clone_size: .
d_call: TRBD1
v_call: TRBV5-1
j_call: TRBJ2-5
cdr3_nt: TGCGCCAGCAGCTCGAACGTACAGGGGGCAGGGGAGACCCAGTACTTC
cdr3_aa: CASSSNVQGAGETQYF